Listed below are T cell receptor beta chains from one sample, sequenced in a study of T cell responses to AZD1222 COVID-19 vaccine. Here immunoSEQ multiplex PCR was the method, and the copy in TCRdb shows in-frame clones only, minus some. The data hold 130,000 or so clones, with 90% observed a single time. Sequencing was performed on peripheral blood, taken on day 0 of AZD1222 vaccination. The receptors come from an adult in good health. Both conserved end residues are part of each CDR3. Fields, in order: CDR3 protein, CDR3 DNA, clone size, V gene, J gene, D gene. A D gene is named only where the DNA matches it firmly. Some rows mark clone size as missing; the rest say once, few, many or name a class of expanded clone.

CASSSGLSWDQPQHF	TGCGCCAGCAGCTCAGGTCTCAGTTGGGATCAGCCCCAGCATTTT	once	TRBV5-1	TRBJ1-5	-
CASSPGTAGELFF	TGTGCCAGCAGCCCTGGGACAGCCGGGGAGCTGTTTTTT	-	TRBV27	TRBJ2-2	TRBD1
CASSLGGAANEQFF	TGTGCCAGCAGCTTAGGGGGGGCCGCCAATGAGCAGTTCTTC	-	TRBV7-3	TRBJ2-1	-
CASSRRNSYEQYF	TGTGCCAGTTCCAGGAGGAACTCCTACGAGCAGTACTTC	few	TRBV27	TRBJ2-7	-
CASSQSGTAMNTEAFF	TGTGCCAGCAGCCAATCCGGGACAGCCATGAACACTGAAGCTTTCTTT	-	TRBV7-9	TRBJ1-1	TRBD1
CASSRRQGANTEAFF	TGTGCCAGCAGCAGAAGACAGGGGGCAAACACTGAAGCTTTCTTT	-	TRBV9	TRBJ1-1	TRBD1
CASGSRDRDGYTF	TGTGCTAGTGGTTCTAGGGACAGGGATGGCTACACCTTC	-	TRBV12-5	TRBJ1-2	TRBD1
CASSGTTEHEQFF	TGTGCCAGCAGCGGGACTACTGAGCATGAGCAGTTCTTC	few	TRBV6-4	TRBJ2-1	TRBD2
CASSPAPDRGSSGYTF	TGCGCCAGCAGCCCCGCCCCGGACAGGGGGAGCAGTGGCTACACCTTC	-	TRBV5-1	TRBJ1-2	TRBD1
CASSLRQSPRYEQYF	TGTGCCAGCAGCTTAAGACAGTCCCCCCGCTACGAGCAGTACTTC	-	TRBV11-2	TRBJ2-7	-
CASSPRDEQYF	TGTGCCAGCAGCCCAAGGGACGAGCAGTACTTC	once	TRBV12-3/TRBV12-4	TRBJ2-7	-
CATGQVNQPQHF	TGTGCCACGGGACAAGTCAATCAGCCCCAGCATTTT	-	TRBV10-3	TRBJ1-5	-